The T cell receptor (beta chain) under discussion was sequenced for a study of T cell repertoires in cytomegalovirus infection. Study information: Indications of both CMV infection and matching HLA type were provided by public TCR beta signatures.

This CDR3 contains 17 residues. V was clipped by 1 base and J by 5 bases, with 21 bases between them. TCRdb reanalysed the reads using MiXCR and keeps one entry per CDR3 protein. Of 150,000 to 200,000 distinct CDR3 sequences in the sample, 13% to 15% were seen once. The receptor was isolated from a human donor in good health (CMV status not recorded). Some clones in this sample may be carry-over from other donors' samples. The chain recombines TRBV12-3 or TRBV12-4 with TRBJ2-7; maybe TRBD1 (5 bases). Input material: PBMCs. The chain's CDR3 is CASSLGPAGFLEDEQYF. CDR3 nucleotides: TGTGCCAGCAGTTTAGGTCCGGCAGGGTTTCTAGAGGACGAGCAGTACTTC.